Listed here is a single T cell receptor (beta chain). The protocol was immunoSEQ multiplex PCR, while the TCRdb copy is restricted to in-frame clones and leaves out a portion. The table lists roughly 450,000 clones, less than 95% of them singletons. The sample is drawn from a study of blood T cell repertoires in COVID-19. On the study more broadly: Researchers got acute and convalescent COVID-19 samples from the United States, Italy and Spain.

The CDR3 is made up of 15 amino acids. J was trimmed by 3 bases and V by 5 bases; bases with no gene match: 8. CDR1 and CDR2 from the germline V gene are MDHEN and SYDVKM. The age range of participants was about 18 to 89 years, with residence in about 25 US areas. Donors in Cohort 3 who had recovered were those with two negative PCRs, healthcare professional clearance, or resolution of their symptoms. The sequence was collected from a man younger than 35 who had recovered from COVID-19. The sequenced sample consisted of PBMCs or T cells enriched from blood (not recorded which). The J gene is TRBJ2-7, the V gene TRBV28; 9 bases match TRBD1. The CDR3 reads CASSLPSDRGYEQYF. CDR3 DNA: TGTGCCAGCAGTCTCCCCTCGGACAGGGGCTACGAGCAGTACTTC.